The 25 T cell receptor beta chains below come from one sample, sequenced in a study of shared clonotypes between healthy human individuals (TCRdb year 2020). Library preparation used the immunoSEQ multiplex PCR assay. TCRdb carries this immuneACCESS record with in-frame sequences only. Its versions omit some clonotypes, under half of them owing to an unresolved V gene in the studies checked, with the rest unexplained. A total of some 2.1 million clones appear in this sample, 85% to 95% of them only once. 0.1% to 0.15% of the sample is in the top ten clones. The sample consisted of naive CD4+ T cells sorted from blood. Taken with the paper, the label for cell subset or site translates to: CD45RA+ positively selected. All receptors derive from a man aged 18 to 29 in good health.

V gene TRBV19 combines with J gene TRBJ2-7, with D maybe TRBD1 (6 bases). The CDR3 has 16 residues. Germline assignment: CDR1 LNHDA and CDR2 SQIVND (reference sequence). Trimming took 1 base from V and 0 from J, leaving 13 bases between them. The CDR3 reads CASSIGGRGYSYEQYF. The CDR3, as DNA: TGTGCCAGTAGTATAGGAGGCAGGGGTTACTCCTACGAGCAGTACTTC. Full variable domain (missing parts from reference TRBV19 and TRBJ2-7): DGGITQSPKYLFRKEGQNVTLSCEQNLNHDAMYWYRQDPGQGLRLIYYSQIVNDFQKGDIAEGYSVSREKKESFPLTVTSAQKNPTAFYLCASSIGGRGYSYEQYFGPGTRLTVT.

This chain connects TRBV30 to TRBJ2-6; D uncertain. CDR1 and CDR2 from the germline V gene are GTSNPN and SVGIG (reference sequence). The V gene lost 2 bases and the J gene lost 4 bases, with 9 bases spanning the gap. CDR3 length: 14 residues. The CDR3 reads CAWSPPWGANVLTF. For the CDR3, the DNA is TGTGCCTGGAGTCCTCCGTGGGGGGCCAACGTCCTGACTTTC.

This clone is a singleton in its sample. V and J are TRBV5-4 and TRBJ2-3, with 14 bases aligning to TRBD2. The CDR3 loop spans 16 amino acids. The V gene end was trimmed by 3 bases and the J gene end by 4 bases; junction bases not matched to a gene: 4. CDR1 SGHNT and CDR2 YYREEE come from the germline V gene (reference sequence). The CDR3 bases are TGTGCCAGCAGCTCCGGGACTAGCGGGAGTCCAGATACGCAGTATTTT. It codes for CASSSGTSGSPDTQYF.

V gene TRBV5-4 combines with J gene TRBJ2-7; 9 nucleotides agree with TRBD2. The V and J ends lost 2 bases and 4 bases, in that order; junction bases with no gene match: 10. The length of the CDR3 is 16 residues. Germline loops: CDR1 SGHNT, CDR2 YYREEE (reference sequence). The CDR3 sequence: CASSLDQAGGGYEQYF. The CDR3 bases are TGTGCCAGCAGCTTAGATCAAGCGGGAGGAGGATACGAGCAGTACTTC.

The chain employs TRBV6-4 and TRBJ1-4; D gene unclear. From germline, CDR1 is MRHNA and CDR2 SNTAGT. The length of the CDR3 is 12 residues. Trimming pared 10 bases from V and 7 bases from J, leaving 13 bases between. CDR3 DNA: TGTGCCACCACGGTGGGCCCTGAAAAACTGTTTTTT. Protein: CATTVGPEKLFF.

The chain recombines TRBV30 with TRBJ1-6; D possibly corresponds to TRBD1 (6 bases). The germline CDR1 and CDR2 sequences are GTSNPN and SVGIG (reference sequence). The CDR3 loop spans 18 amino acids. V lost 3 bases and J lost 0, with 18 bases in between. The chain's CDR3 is CAWRRGGDSSSYNSPLHF. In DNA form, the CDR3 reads TGTGCCTGGAGGCGGGGGGGCGACAGTAGCTCCTATAATTCACCCCTCCACTTT.

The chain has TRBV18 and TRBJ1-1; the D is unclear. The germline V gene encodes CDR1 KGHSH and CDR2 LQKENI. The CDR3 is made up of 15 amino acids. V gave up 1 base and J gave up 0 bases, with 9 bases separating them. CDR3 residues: CASSPRADLNTEAFF. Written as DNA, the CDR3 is TGTGCCAGCTCACCACGGGCAGATTTGAACACTGAAGCTTTCTTT.

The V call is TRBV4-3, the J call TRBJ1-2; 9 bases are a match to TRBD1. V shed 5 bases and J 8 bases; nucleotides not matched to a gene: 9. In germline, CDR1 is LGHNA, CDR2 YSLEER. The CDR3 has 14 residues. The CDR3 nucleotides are TGCGCCAGCAGCGACCCCGGGACAGGGTTGGGCTACACCTTC. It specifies CASSDPGTGLGYTF.

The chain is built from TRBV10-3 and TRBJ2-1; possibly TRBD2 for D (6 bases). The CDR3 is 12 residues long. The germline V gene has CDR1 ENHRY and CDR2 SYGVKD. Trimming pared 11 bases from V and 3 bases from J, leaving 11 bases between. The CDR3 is CAAGGLYNEQFF. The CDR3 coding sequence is TGTGCCGCCGGGGGACTCTACAATGAGCAGTTCTTC.

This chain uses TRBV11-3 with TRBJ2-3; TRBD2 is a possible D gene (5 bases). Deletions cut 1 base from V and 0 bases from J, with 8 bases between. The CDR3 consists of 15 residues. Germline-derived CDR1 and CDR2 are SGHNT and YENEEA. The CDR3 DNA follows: TGTGCCAGCAGCTTAGGGCTAGCTAGCACAGATACGCAGTATTTT. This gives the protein CASSLGLASTDTQYF.

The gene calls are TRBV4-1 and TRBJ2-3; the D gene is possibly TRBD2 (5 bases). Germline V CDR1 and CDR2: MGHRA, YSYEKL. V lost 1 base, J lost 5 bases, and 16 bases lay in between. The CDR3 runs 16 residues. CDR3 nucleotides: TGCGCCAGCAGCCAAGCTCATGTTCCGAGGGAAGATACGCAGTATTTT. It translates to CASSQAHVPREDTQYF.

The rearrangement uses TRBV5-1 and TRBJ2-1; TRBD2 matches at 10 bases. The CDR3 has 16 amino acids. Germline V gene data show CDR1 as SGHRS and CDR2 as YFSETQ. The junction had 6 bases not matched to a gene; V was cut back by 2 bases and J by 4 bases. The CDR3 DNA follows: TGCGCCAGCAGCTTCGATAGCGGGAGGTCATACAATGAGCAGTTCTTC. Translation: CASSFDSGRSYNEQFF.

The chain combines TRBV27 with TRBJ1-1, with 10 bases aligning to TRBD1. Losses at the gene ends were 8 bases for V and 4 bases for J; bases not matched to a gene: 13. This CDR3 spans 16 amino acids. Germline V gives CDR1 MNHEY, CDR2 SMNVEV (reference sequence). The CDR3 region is CASPTGDRGFSTEAFF. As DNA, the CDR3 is TGTGCCAGCCCTACGGGGGACAGGGGATTTTCCACTGAAGCTTTCTTT.

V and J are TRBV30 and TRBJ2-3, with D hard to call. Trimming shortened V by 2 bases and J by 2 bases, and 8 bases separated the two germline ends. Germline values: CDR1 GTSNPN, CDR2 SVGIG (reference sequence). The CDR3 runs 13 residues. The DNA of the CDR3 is TGTGCCTGGAGTAGTCGACACACAGATACGCAGTATTTT. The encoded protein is CAWSSRHTDTQYF.

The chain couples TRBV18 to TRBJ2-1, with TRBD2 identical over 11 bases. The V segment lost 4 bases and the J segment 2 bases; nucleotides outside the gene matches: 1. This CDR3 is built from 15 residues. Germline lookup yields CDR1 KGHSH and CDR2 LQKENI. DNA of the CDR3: TGTGCCAGCTCACTGGGACTAGCGGCCTACAATGAGCAGTTCTTC. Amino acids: CASSLGLAAYNEQFF.

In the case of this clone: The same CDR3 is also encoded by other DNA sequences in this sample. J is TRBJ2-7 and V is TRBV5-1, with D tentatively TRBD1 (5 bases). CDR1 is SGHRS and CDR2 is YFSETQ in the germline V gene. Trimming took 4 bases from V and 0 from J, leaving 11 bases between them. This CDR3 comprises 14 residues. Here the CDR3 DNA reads TGCGCCAGCAGCCTGGGGCAGGGCTCCTACGAGCAGTACTTC. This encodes CASSLGQGSYEQYF.

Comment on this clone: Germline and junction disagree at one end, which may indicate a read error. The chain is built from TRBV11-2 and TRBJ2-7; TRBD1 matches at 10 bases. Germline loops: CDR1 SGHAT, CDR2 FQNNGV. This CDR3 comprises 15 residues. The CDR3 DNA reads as TGTGCCAGCAGTTTAGCCGGGACAGGGGCCTACGAGCAGTACTTC. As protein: CASSLAGTGAYEQYF.

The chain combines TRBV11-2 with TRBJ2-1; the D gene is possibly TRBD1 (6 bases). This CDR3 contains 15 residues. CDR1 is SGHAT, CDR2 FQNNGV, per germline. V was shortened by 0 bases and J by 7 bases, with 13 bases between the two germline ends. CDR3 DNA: TGTGCCAGCAGCTTAGATCAGACAGGATGGAATGAGCAGTTCTTC. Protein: CASSLDQTGWNEQFF.

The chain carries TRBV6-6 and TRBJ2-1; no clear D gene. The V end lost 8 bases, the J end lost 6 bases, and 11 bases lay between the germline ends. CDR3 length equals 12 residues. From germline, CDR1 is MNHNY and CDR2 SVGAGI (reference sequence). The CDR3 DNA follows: TGTGCCAGCTTTGGCTACCTCAATGAGCAGTTCTTC. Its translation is CASFGYLNEQFF.

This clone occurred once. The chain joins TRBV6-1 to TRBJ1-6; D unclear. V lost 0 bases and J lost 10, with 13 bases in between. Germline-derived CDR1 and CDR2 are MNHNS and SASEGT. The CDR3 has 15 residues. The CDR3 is CASSEAGGVGSPLHF. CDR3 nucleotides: TGTGCCAGCAGTGAAGCAGGCGGGGTTGGGTCACCCCTCCACTTT.

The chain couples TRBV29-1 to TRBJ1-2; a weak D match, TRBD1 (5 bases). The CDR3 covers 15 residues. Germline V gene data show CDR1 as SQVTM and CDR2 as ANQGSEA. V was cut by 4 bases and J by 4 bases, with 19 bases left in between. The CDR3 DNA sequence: TGCAGCGTTGCGGGGCTGGCTACACCTCTCTATGGCTACACCTTC. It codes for CSVAGLATPLYGYTF. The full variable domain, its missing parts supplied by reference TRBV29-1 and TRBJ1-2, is SAVISQKPSRDICQRGTSLTIQCQVDSQVTMMFWYRQQPGQSLTLIATANQGSEATYESGFVIDKFPISRPNLTFSTLTVSNMSPEDSSIYLCSVAGLATPLYGYTFGSGTRLTVV.

The chain's CDR3 is CAISATDYEQYF. The CDR3 coding sequence is TGTGCCATCAGTGCGACAGATTACGAGCAGTACTTC. V is TRBV10-3 and J is TRBJ2-7, with D possibly being TRBD1 (5 bases). This CDR3 spans 12 amino acids. The germline gives CDR1 ENHRY, CDR2 SYGVKD. V lost 4 bases and J 4 bases, leaving 8 bases between the germline ends.

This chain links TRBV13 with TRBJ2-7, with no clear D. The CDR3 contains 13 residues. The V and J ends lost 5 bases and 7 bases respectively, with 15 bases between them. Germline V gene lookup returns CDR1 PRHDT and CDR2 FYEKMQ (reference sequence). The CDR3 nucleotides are TGTGCCAGCAGCCCCGGGCCATTATTGGAGCAGTACTTC. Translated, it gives CASSPGPLLEQYF.

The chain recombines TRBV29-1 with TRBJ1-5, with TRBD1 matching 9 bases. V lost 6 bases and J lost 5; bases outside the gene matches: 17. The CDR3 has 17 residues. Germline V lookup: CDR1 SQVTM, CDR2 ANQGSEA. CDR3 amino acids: CSVATGTGITADQPQHF. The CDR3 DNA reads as TGCAGCGTCGCTACCGGGACAGGGATCACGGCCGATCAGCCCCAGCATTTT.

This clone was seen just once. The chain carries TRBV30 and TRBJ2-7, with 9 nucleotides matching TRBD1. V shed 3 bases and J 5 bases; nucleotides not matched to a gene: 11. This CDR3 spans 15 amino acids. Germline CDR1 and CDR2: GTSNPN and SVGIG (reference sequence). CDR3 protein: CAWSRRGQGVNEQYF. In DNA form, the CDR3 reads TGTGCCTGGAGCCGCCGGGGACAGGGAGTAAACGAGCAGTACTTC.